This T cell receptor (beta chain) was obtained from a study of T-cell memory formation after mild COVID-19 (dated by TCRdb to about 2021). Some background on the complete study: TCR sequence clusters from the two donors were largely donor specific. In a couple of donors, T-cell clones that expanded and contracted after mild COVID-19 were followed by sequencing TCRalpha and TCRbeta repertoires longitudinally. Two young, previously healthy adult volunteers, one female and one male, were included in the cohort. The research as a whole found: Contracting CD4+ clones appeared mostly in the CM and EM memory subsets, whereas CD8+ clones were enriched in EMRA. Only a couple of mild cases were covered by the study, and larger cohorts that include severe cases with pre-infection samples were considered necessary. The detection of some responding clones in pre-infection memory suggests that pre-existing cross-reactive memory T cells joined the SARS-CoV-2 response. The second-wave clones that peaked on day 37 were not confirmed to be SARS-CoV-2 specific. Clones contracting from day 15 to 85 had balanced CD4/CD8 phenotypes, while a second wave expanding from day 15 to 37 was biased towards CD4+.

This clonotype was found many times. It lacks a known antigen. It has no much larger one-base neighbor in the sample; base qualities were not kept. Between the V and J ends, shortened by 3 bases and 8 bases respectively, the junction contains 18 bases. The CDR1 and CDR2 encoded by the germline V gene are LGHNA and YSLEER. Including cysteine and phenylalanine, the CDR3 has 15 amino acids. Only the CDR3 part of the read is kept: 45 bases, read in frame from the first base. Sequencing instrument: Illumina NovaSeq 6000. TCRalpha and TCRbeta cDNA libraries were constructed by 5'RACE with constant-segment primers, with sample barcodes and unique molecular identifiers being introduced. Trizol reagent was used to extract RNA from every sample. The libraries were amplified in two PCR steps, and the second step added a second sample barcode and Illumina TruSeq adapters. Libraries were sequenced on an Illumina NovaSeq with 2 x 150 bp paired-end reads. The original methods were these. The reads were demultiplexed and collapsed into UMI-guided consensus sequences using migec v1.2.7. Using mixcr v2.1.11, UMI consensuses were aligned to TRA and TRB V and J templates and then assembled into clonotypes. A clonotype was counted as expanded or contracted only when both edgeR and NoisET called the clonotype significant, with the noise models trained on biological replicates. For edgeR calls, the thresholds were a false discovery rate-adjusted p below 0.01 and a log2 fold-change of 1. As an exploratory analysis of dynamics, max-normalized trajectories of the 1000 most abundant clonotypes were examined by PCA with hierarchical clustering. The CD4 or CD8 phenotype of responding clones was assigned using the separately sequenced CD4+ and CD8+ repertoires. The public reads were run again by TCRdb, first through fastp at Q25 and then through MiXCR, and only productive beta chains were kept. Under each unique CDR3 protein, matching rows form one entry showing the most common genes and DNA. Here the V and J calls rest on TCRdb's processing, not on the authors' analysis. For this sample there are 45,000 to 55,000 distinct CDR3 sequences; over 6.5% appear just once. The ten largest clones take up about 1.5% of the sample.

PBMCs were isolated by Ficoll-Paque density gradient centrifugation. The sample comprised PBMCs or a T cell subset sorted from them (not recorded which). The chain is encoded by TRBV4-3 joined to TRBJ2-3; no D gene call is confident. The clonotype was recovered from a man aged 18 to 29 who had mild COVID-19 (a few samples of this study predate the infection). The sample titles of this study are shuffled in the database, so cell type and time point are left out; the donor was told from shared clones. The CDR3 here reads CASSQALNTRVTQYF. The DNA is TGCGCCAGCAGCCAGGCTCTAAACACACGAGTTACGCAGTATTTT.